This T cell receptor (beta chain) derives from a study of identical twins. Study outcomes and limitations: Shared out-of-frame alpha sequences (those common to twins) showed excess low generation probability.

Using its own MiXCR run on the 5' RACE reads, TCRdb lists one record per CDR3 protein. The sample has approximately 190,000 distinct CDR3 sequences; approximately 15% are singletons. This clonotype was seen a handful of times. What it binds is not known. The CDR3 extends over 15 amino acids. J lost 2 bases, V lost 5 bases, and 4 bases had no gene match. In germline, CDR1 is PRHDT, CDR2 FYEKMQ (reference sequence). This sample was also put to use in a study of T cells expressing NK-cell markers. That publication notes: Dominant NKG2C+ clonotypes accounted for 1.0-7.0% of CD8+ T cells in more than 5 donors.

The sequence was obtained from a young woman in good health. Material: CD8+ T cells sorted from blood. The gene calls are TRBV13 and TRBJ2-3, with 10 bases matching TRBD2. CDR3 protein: CASSQAGGVTDTQYF. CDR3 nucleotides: TGTGCCAGCAGCCAAGCGGGGGGGGTCACAGATACGCAGTATTTT.